This T cell receptor beta chain derives from a study of blood T cell repertoires in COVID-19. Study information: In each case, the material was cDNA or gDNA derived from T cells, B-cell-depleted T cells, or PBMCs.

Notes on this clone: The junction departs from the called germline gene at one end, perhaps through a read error.

Source study methods: Using reference gene primer amplification, nucleated cell counts were estimated. The assay was immunoSEQ multiplex PCR, and TCRdb's table has in-frame clones only and misses some. V and J calls and clone size follow that table, whereas D and trimming were derived from the DNA. The sample yields under 110,000 clones, roughly four fifths seen once. This CDR3 spans 16 amino acids. CDR1 is SGHRS and CDR2 is YFSETQ in the germline V gene. The sample taken for sequencing was peripheral blood. V gene TRBV5-1 combines with J gene TRBJ2-5; TRBD2 matches at 9 bases. This TCR came from an older woman with acute or convalescent COVID-19. The CDR3 is CACSLRAGGPGETQYF. CDR3 DNA: TGCGCCTGCAGCTTGAGAGCGGGGGGTCCGGGAGAGACCCAGTACTTC.